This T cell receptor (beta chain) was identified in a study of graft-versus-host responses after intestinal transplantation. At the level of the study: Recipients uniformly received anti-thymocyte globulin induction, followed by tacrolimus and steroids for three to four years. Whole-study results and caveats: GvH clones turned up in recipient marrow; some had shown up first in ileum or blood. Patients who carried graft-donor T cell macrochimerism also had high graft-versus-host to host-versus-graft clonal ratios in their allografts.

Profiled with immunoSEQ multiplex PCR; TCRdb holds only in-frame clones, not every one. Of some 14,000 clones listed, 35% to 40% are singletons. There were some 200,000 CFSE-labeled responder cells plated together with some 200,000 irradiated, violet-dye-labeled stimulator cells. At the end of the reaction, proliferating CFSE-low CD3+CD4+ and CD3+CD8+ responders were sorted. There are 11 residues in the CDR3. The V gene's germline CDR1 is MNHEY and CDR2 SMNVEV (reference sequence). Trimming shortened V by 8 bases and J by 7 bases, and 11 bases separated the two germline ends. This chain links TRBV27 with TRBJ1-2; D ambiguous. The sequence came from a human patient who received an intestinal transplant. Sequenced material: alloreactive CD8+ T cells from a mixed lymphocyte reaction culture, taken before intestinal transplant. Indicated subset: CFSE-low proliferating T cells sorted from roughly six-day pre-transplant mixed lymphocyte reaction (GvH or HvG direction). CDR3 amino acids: CASGPTSGYTF. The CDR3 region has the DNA TGTGCCAGCGGCCCGACAAGTGGCTACACCTTC.